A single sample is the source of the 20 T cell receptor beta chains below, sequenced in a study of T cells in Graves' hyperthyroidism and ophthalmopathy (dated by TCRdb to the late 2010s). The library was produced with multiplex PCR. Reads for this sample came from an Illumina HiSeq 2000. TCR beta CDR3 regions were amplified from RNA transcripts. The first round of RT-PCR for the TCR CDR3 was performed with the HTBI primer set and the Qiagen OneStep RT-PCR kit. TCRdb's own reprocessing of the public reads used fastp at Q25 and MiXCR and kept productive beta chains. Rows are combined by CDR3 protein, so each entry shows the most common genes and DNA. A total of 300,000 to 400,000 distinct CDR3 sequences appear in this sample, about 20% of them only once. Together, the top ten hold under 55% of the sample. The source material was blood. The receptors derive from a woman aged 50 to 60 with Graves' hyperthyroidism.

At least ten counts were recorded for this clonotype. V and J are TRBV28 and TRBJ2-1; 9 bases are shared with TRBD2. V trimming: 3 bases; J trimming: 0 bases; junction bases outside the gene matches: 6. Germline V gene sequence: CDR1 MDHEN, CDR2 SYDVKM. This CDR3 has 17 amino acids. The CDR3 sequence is CASSLAGAGGSYNEQFF. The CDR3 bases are TGTGCCAGCAGTTTGGCCGGAGCGGGAGGCTCCTACAATGAGCAGTTCTTC. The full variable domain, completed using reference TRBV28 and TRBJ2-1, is DVKVTQSSRYLVKRTGEKVFLECVQDMDHENMFWYRQDPGLGLRLIYFSYDVKMKEKGDIPEGYSVSREKKERFSLILESASTNQTSMYLCASSLAGAGGSYNEQFFGPGTRLTVL.

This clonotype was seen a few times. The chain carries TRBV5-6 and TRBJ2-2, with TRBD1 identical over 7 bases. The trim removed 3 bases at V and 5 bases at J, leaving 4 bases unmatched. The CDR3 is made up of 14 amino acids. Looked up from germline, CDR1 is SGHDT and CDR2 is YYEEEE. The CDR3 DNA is TGTGCCAGCAGCTCTTACAGGGGAACCGGGGAGCTGTTTTTT. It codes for CASSSYRGTGELFF. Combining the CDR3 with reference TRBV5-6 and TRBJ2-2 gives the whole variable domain DAGVTQSPTHLIKTRGQQVTLRCSPKSGHDTVSWYQQALGQGPQFIFQYYEEEERQRGNFPDRFSGHQFPNYSSELNVNALLLGDSALYLCASSSYRGTGELFFGEGSRLTVL.

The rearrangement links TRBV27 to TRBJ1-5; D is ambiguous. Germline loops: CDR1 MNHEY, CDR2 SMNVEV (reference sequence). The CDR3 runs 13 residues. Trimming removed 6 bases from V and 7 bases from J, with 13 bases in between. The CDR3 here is CASRRFYDQPQHF. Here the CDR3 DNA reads TGTGCCAGCAGACGTTTTTATGACCAGCCCCAGCATTTT.

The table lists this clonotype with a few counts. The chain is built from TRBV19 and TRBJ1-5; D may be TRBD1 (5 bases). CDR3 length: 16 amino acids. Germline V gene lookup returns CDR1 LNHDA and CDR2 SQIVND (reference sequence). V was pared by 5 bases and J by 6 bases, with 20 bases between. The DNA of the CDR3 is TGTGCCAGTAGTTCACCTCCAGGGTTGATAGGTCAGCCCCAGCATTTT. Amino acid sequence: CASSSPPGLIGQPQHF.

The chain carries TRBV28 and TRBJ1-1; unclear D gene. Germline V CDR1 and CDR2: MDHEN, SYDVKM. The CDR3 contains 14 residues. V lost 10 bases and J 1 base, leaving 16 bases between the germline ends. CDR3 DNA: TGTGCCACAAACCAACGGGCGGGGAACACTGAAGCTTTCTTT. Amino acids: CATNQRAGNTEAFF.

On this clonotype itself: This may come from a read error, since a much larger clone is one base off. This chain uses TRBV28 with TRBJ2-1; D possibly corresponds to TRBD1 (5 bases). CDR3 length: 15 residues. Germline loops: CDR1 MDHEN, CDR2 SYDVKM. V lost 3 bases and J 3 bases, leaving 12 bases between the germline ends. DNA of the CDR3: TGTGCCAGCAGTTTGGGCAGGGTTAACTACAATGAGCAGTTCTTC. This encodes CASSLGRVNYNEQFF.

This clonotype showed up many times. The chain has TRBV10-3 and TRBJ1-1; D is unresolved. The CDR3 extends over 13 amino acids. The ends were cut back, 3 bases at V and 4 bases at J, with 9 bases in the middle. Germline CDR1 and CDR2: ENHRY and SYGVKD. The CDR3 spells CAISDRQTTEAFF. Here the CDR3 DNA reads TGTGCCATCAGTGACAGGCAGACCACTGAAGCTTTCTTT.

CDR3 DNA: TGTGCCAGCAGCAACCGGGGGGCCCCAGATACGCAGTATTTT. Residues: CASSNRGAPDTQYF. The chain joins TRBV6-2 or TRBV6-3 to TRBJ2-3; perhaps TRBD2 as D (7 bases). Trimming pared 6 bases from V and 4 bases from J, leaving 14 bases between. In germline, CDR1 is MNHEY, CDR2 SVGEGT. This CDR3 spans 14 amino acids.

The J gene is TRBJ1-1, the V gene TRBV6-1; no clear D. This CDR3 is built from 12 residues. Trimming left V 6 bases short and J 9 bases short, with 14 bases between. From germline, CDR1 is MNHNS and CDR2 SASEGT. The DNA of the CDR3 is TGTGCCAGCAGCCCCCCGGGAGGAAAAGCTTTCTTT. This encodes CASSPPGGKAFF.

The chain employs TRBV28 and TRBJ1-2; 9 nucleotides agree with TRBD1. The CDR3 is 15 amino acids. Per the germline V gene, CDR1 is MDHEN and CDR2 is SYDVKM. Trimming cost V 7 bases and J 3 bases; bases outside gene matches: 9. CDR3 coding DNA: TGTGCCAGCACCTGTGGACAGGGGAGTGACTATGGCTACACCTTC. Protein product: CASTCGQGSDYGYTF.

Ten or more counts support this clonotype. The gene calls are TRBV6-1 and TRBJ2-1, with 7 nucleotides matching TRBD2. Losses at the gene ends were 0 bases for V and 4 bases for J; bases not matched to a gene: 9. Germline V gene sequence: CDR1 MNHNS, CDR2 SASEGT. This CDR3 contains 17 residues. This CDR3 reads CASSEAGGLAAYNEQFF. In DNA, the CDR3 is TGTGCCAGCAGTGAAGCAGGCGGGCTAGCGGCTTACAATGAGCAGTTCTTC.

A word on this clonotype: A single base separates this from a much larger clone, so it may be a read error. The CDR3 DNA reads TGTGCCGGTAGACCTGGACAGGGTGGTTATCAGCCCCAGCATTTT. Translated, it gives CAGRPGQGGYQPQHF. V usage is TRBV19 and J usage is TRBJ1-5; 8 bases agree with TRBD1. CDR1 and CDR2 (germline): LNHDA, SQIVND (reference sequence). CDR3 length: 15 amino acids.

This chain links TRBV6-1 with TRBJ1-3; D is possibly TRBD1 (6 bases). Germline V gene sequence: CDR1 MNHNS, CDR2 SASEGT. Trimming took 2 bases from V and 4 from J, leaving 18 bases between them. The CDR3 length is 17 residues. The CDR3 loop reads CASSEFPYTGSGNTIYF. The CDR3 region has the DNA TGTGCCAGCAGTGAATTCCCCTACACAGGGTCGGGAAACACCATATATTTT.

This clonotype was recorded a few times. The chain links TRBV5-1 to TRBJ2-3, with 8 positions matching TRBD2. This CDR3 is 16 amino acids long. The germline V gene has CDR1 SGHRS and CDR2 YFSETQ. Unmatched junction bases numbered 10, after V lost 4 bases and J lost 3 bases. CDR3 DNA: TGCGCCAGCAGCCCGGCGGGGGGCGCGTCGACAGATACGCAGTATTTT. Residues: CASSPAGGASTDTQYF. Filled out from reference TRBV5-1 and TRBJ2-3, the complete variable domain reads KAGVTQTPRYLIKTRGQQVTLSCSPISGHRSVSWYQQTPGQGLQFLFEYFSETQRNKGNFPGRFSGRQFSNSRSEMNVSTLELGDSALYLCASSPAGGASTDTQYFGPGTRLTVL.

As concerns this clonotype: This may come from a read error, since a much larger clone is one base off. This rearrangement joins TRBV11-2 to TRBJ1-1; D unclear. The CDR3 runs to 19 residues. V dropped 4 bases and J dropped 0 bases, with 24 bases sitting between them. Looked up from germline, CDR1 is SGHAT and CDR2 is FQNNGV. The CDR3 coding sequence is TGTGCCAGCAGCTCCCCGGCGCCGGGCCCCGAAACAATGAACACTGAAGCTTTCTTT. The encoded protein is CASSSPAPGPETMNTEAFF.

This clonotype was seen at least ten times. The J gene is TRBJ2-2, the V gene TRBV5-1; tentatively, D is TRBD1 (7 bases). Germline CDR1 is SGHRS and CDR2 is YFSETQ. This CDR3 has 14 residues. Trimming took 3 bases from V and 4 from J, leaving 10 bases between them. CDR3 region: CASSSGDSTGELFF. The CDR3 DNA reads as TGCGCCAGCAGCTCGGGGGACAGCACCGGGGAGCTGTTTTTT. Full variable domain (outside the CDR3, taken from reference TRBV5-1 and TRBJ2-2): KAGVTQTPRYLIKTRGQQVTLSCSPISGHRSVSWYQQTPGQGLQFLFEYFSETQRNKGNFPGRFSGRQFSNSRSEMNVSTLELGDSALYLCASSSGDSTGELFFGEGSRLTVL.

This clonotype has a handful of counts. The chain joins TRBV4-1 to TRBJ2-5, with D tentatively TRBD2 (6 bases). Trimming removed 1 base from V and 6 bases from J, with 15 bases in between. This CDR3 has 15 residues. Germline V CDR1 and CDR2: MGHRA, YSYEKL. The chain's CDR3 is CASSQVEEAGKTQYF. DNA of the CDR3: TGCGCCAGCAGCCAAGTGGAGGAGGCGGGGAAGACCCAGTACTTC.

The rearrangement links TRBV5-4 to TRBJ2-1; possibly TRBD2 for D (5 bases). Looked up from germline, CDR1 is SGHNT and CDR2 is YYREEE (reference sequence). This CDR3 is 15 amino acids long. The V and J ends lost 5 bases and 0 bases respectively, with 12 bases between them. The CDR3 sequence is CASRLGPDSYNEQFF. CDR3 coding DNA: TGTGCCAGCAGACTAGGCCCCGACTCCTACAATGAGCAGTTCTTC.

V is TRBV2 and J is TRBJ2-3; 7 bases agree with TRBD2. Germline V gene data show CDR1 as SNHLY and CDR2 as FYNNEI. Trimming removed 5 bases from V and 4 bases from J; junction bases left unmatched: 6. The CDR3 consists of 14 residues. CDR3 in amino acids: CASSWTSGADTQYF. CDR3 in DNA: TGTGCCAGCAGTTGGACTAGTGGGGCAGATACGCAGTATTTT.

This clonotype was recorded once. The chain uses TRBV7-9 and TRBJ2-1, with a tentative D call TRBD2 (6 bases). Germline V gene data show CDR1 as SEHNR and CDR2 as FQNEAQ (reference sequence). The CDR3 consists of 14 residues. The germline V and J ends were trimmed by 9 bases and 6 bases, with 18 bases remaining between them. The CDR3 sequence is CASSAGLNFNEQFF. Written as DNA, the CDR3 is TGTGCCAGTAGCGCGGGACTCAACTTCAATGAGCAGTTCTTC.